The sequence of this TCR beta chain was determined in a study of glioma-infiltrating T cells after dendritic cell vaccination. Overall study context: Patients received three intradermal dendritic cell vaccine injections at biweekly intervals. Study outcomes and limitations: Higher pretreatment TIL content predicted longer progression-free time and survival.

Remarks on this clone: Its antigen is as yet unknown.

CDR3 size: 14 residues. Germline CDR1 and CDR2: MNHEY and SMNVEV (reference sequence). V dropped 2 bases and J dropped 2 bases, with 10 bases sitting between them. The PCR used 60 V beta and 13 J beta primers. Profiling relied on immunoSEQ multiplex PCR, and the TCRdb table lists in-frame clones only, not all of them. The sample has tens of thousands of clones, around 84% seen once. Selection required adequate fresh-frozen tumor tissue plus more than two years' survival data. The genes are TRBV27 and TRBJ2-7, with a possible D match to TRBD2 (5 bases). This clonotype was sampled from a human donor with glioblastoma. The sample consisted of blood, taken before dendritic cell vaccination. For the CDR3, the DNA is TGTGCCAGCAGTTTAAAGCGGAGCCCCTACGAGCAGTACTTC. Amino acids: CASSLKRSPYEQYF.